This TCR beta chain is drawn from a study of cytomegalovirus exposure and HLA in healthy donors. In its sample, this clone was seen a few times. Its specificity is not known. Overall study findings and caveats: Across donors, most TCRs were seen rarely, yet some public ones were widespread.

Libraries were prepared by immunoSEQ multiplex PCR; TCRdb keeps only in-frame clonotypes and omits some of them. The data contain about 150,000 clones, about 88% of them singletons. The germline V gene has CDR1 SNHLY and CDR2 FYNNEI. Trimming took 9 bases from V and 2 from J; bases not matched to a gene: 6. The CDR3 runs 13 residues. Sequencing was performed on PBMCs. The chain is built from TRBV2 and TRBJ2-7; 8 nucleotides align to TRBD2. This receptor was obtained from a man aged 18 to 35 in good health and CMV-seropositive. The CDR3 region is CASRPGGTYEQYF. The CDR3 DNA follows: TGTGCCAGTAGGCCGGGGGGGACCTACGAGCAGTACTTC.